The clone carrying this TCR beta chain was seen only a few times. What it binds is not known. Researchers took RNA transcripts and amplified TCR beta CDR3 regions from them. Scientists carried out first-round RT-PCR using HTBI primers and then a second-round multiplex PCR. MiXCR, run by TCRdb on the multiplex PCR reads, gives a single entry per CDR3 protein. The sample holds approximately 700,000 distinct CDR3 sequences, about 41% seen once. These data originate in a study of Graves' ophthalmopathy and Graves' hyperthyroidism. Study-wide results and limits: Ophthalmopathy progression was predicted by the model at less than 71% sensitivity and approximately 72% specificity.

V dropped 4 bases and J dropped 3 bases, with 10 bases sitting between them. The germline gives CDR1 MGHRA, CDR2 YSYEKL. CDR3 length: 13 residues. Excluded: other autoimmune disease, uncontrolled infection, pregnancy or lactation. A diagnosis was made from clinical symptoms together with serum thyroxine, TRAb, thyroid ultrasound and orbital computed tomography. The PBMCs originated from roughly 10 ml of fresh peripheral blood. The clonotype was recovered from an adult man with Graves' ophthalmopathy. Sequencing was done on a sample of peripheral blood. This chain connects TRBV4-1 to TRBJ2-7; D gene uncertain. CDR3 sequence (DNA): TGCGCCAGCAGCCTCACACGGAACTACGAGCAGTACTTC. It specifies CASSLTRNYEQYF.